The entry below describes one T cell receptor (beta chain). This sample stems from a study of blood T cell repertoires in COVID-19. Whole-study context: COVID-19 samples, acute and convalescent, were from the United States, Italy and Spain. Sources were T cells, B-cell-depleted T cells, or PBMCs; the material itself was cDNA or gDNA.

In the original workflow: Reference gene primer amplification gave estimated nucleated cell counts. Repertoires were generated with immunoSEQ multiplex PCR, while TCRdb's copy carries only in-frame clones and drops some. That table supplies the V and J calls and clone size; D and trimming were determined from the DNA. The sample shows 90,000 or so clones, about nine tenths of them seen only once. CDR3 length: 15 residues. V shed 0 bases, J shed 2 bases, and the junction held 3 bases outside the gene matches. Germline assignment: CDR1 SGHRS and CDR2 YFSETQ. This chain uses TRBV5-1 with TRBJ2-5; TRBD2 matches at 8 bases. This receptor was taken from an older woman with acute or convalescent COVID-19. What was sequenced was peripheral blood. Here the CDR3 reads CASSLVAGGQETQYF. The DNA for the CDR3 is TGCGCCAGCAGCTTGGTCGCGGGAGGTCAAGAGACCCAGTACTTC.